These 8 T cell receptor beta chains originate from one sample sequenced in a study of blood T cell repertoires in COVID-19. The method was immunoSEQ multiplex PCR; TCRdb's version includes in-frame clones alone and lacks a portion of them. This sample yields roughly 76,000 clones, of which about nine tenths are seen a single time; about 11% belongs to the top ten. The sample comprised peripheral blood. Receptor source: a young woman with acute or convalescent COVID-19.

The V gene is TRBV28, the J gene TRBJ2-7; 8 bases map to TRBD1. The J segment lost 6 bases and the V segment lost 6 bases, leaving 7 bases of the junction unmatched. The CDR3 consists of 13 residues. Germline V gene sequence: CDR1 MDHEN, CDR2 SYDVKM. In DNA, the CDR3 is TGTGCCAGCAGGCCCCTCGACAGGGGCGAGCAGTACTTC. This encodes CASRPLDRGEQYF.

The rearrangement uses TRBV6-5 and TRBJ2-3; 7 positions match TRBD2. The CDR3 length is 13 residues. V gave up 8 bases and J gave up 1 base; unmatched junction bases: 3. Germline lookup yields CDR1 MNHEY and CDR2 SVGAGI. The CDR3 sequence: CASRGVGTDTQYF. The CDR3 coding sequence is TGTGCCAGCCGGGGGGTCGGCACAGATACGCAGTATTTT.

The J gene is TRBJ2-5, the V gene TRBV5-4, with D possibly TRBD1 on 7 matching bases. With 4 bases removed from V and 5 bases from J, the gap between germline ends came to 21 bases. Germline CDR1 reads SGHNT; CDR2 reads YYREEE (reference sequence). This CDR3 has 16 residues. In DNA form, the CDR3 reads TGTGCCAGCAGCCTTTGGGAGGCAGGGGGGATCGAGACCCAGTACTTC. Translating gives CASSLWEAGGIETQYF.

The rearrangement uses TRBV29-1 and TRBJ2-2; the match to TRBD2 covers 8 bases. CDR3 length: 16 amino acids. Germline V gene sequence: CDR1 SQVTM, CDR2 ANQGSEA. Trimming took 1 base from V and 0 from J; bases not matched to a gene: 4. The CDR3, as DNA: TGCAGCGTTGAAGTCGGTAGCGGGACGAACACCGGGGAGCTGTTTTTT. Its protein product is CSVEVGSGTNTGELFF.

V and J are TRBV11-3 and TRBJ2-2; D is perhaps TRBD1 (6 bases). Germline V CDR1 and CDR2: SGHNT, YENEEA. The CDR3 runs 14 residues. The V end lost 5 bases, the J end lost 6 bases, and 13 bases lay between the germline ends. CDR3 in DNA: TGTGCCAGCAGCGACATCACAGGGTCCGGGGAGCTGTTTTTT. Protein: CASSDITGSGELFF. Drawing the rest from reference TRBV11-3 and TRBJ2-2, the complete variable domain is EAGVVQSPRYKIIEKKQPVAFWCNPISGHNTLYWYLQNLGQGPELLIRYENEEAVDDSQLPKDRFSAERLKGVDSTLKIQPAELGDSAVYLCASSDITGSGELFFGEGSRLTVL.

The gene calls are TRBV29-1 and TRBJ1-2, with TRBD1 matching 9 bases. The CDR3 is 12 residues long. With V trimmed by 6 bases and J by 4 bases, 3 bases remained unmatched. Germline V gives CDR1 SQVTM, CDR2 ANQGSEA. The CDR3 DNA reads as TGCAGCGTGGACAGGGGTGTCTATGGCTACACCTTC. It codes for CSVDRGVYGYTF.

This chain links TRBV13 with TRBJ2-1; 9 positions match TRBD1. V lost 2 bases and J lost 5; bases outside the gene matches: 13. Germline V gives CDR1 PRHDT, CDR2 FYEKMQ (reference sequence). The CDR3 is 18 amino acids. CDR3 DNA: TGTGCCAGCAGCTTATCAGGGTATAGACAGGGGGGCAACAATGAGCAGTTCTTC. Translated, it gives CASSLSGYRQGGNNEQFF.

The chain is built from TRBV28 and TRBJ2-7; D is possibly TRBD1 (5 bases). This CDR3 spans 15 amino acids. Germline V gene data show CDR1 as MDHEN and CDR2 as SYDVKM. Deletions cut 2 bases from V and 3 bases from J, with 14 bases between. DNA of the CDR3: TGTGCCAGCAGTTTAAGGGGTATGGTCGGCTACGAGCAGTACTTC. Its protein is CASSLRGMVGYEQYF.